This TCR beta chain appears in the sequencing data of a study of T cells after posttransplantation cyclophosphamide. General observations from the study: Recipient CMV seropositivity and CMV reactivation strongly tracked TRB clonality. TRB overlap between skin or GI tissue T cells and blood was limited.

The length of the CDR3 is 13 residues. V lost 1 base and J 5 bases, leaving 9 bases between the germline ends. The germline CDR1 and CDR2 sequences are GTSNPN and SVGIG (reference sequence). Clones were sequenced by immunoSEQ multiplex PCR, and TCRdb holds only the in-frame ones, with some missing. The table has fewer than 40,000 clones, about 90% seen once; the top ten hold just under 0.25%. The naive gate required viable CD3+CD4+ or CD3+CD8+ cells with CCR7+CD45RA+CD45RO-CD95-CD27+CD28+ phenotype. As concerns this clone: Its antigen is currently unknown.

This receptor was identified in a woman aged 60-75 years in good health, CMV-negative, and a related stem cell transplant donor. The V call is TRBV30, the J call TRBJ1-5; D perhaps matches TRBD1 (5 bases). Sequenced material: naive CD4+ T cells sorted from PBMCs. The CDR3 spells CAWSAGTHQPQHF. The CDR3 region has the DNA TGTGCCTGGAGTGCAGGGACTCATCAGCCCCAGCATTTT.